A single TCR beta chain is shown here with its context. These data come from a study of blood T cell repertoires in COVID-19. Study background: Samples representing acute and convalescent COVID-19 were sourced from the United States, Italy and Spain. T cells, B-cell-depleted T cells, or PBMCs provided the cDNA or gDNA that served as material.

Measured with immunoSEQ multiplex PCR; TCRdb has only the in-frame clones, and not every one. The sample has approximately 250,000 clones; more than 80% are singletons. Germline values: CDR1 MNHNY, CDR2 SVGAGI (reference sequence). The CDR3 spans 14 residues. Losses at the gene ends were 4 bases for V and 4 bases for J; bases not matched to a gene: 4. V gene TRBV6-6 combines with J gene TRBJ2-3; 8 bases are a match to TRBD2. The source material was peripheral blood. The sequence derives from a young man who had recovered from COVID-19. CDR3: CASSLAGSADTQYF. The CDR3 nucleotides are TGTGCCAGCAGTTTAGCGGGAAGCGCAGATACGCAGTATTTT.